Many counts were recorded for the clone carrying this T cell receptor (beta chain). Its specificity is unknown. The data stem from a study of T cells in Graves' hyperthyroidism and ophthalmopathy. Study outcomes and limitations: A model built on 13 V-J features separated ophthalmopathy from stable hyperthyroidism. Model predictions of ophthalmopathy came a median around 7.1 months before onset.

CDR3 length: 13 amino acids. The germline gives CDR1 KGHSH, CDR2 LQKENI. V shed 0 bases and J shed 6 bases, with 9 bases lying between them. RNA transcripts provided the source from which TCR beta CDR3 regions were amplified. RT-PCR in the first round (using the HTBI primer set) targeted the TCR CDR3. Each CDR3 protein gets one entry after TCRdb re-called the multiplex PCR reads with MiXCR. The data hold about 610,000 distinct CDR3 sequences, with around 15% observed a single time. This chain connects TRBV18 to TRBJ2-7; D remains ambiguous. Material: blood. This clonotype originated in a woman in her thirties or forties with Graves' ophthalmopathy. The CDR3 bases are TGTGCCAGCTCACCACCGCCGGGCGGCGAGCAGTACTTC. Its protein product is CASSPPPGGEQYF.